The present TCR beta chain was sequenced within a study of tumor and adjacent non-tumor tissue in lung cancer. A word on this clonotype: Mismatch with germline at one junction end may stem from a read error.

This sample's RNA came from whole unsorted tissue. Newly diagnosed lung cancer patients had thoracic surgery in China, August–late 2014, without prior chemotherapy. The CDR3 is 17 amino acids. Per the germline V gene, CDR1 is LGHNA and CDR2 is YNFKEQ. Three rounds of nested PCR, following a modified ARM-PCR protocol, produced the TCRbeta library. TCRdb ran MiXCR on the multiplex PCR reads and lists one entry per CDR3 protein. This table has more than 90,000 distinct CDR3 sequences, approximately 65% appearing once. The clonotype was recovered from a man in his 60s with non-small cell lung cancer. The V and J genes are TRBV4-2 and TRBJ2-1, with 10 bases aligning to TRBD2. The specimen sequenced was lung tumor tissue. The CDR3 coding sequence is TGTGCCAACAGCCGAGGGTCTAGCGGGAGCTCCTACAATGAGCAGTTCTTC. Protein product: CANSRGSSGSSYNEQFF.